These 22 T cell receptor beta chains came from one sample sequenced in a study of blood T cells in healthy people across ages. For the second PCR, which ran for about 7 to 11 cycles, a sample-barcoded 5' primer and a J-beta primer mix were used. TCRdb redid the calling of the 5' RACE reads with MiXCR, one entry per CDR3 protein. The sample has about 970,000 distinct CDR3 sequences, roughly 51% seen once; the top ten hold 20% to 25%. Material: blood. The receptors shown here come from a woman aged 60-75 years in good health.

The J gene is TRBJ1-2, the V gene TRBV6-5, with 10 bases aligning to TRBD1. Losses at the gene ends were 6 bases for V and 7 bases for J; bases not matched to a gene: 8. Germline V gene lookup returns CDR1 MNHEY and CDR2 SVGAGI. The CDR3 covers 14 residues. CDR3 protein: CASSQGQGTAGYTF. Here the CDR3 DNA reads TGTGCCAGCAGCCAGGGACAGGGGACGGCTGGCTACACCTTC.

CDR3 loop: CASSQENGLAGGCQETQYF. DNA of the CDR3: TGTGCCAGCAGCCAAGAAAATGGGCTAGCGGGAGGGTGCCAAGAGACCCAGTACTTC. V and J are TRBV4-2 and TRBJ2-5; 12 nucleotides agree with TRBD2. Germline V gene data show CDR1 as LGHNA and CDR2 as YNFKEQ. CDR3 length: 19 residues. V was pared by 0 bases and J by 1 base, with 9 bases of the junction left unmatched.

This rearrangement joins TRBV5-6 to TRBJ1-2; D remains unclear. Germline CDR1 reads SGHDT; CDR2 reads YYEEEE. The V end was cut by 0 bases, the J end by 3 bases, with 12 bases between. The CDR3 covers 15 residues. The DNA of the CDR3 is TGTGCCAGCAGCTTGGGTCGGGGTTCACACTATGGCTACACCTTC. It encodes CASSLGRGSHYGYTF.

The chain has TRBV29-1 and TRBJ2-2; no firm D call. The CDR3 contains 12 residues. Germline assignment: CDR1 SQVTM and CDR2 ANQGSEA. V was pared by 4 bases and J by 7 bases, with 10 bases between. The CDR3 reads CSVGASSGELFF. As DNA, the CDR3 is TGCAGCGTTGGGGCATCTAGCGGGGAGCTGTTTTTT.

This clonotype has just a few counts. This chain connects TRBV2 to TRBJ2-7, with 7 bases that match TRBD1. This CDR3 region has 14 residues. V lost 5 bases to trimming and J lost 2 bases; unmatched junction nucleotides: 6. Germline lookup yields CDR1 SNHLY and CDR2 FYNNEI. The CDR3 loop reads CASSPQGWAYEQYF. CDR3 nucleotide sequence: TGTGCCAGCAGTCCACAGGGGTGGGCCTACGAGCAGTACTTC.

The chain recombines TRBV15 with TRBJ2-4; D not resolved. CDR3 length: 12 amino acids. Deletions cut 4 bases from V and 6 bases from J, with 7 bases between. Germline CDR1 reads LNHNV; CDR2 reads YYDKDF (reference sequence). CDR3 sequence: CATSITANIQYF. For the CDR3, the DNA is TGTGCCACCAGCATTACGGCAAACATTCAGTACTTC. The full variable domain, with the rest looked up from reference TRBV15 and TRBJ2-4, is DAMVIQNPRYQVTQFGKPVTLSCSQTLNHNVMYWYQQKSSQAPKLLFHYYDKDFNNEADTPDNFQSRRPNTSFCFLDIRSPGLGDTAMYLCATSITANIQYFGAGTRLSVL.

The chain couples TRBV2 to TRBJ1-5; 8 bases match TRBD1. This CDR3 contains 14 residues. Germline trimming cut 3 bases from V and 4 bases from J; bases unmatched to any gene: 2. Germline CDR1 reads SNHLY; CDR2 reads FYNNEI. CDR3 in DNA: TGTGCCAGCAGTGAGGGACAGGTGAATCAGCCCCAGCATTTT. Its protein product is CASSEGQVNQPQHF.

V is TRBV28 and J is TRBJ2-1, with D tentatively TRBD1 (6 bases). Trimming removed 3 bases from V and 3 bases from J, with 15 bases in between. Germline lookup yields CDR1 MDHEN and CDR2 SYDVKM. The CDR3 contains 16 residues. The CDR3, as DNA: TGTGCCAGCAGTTTTTTCGGGACAAACGACTACAATGAGCAGTTCTTC. Translated, it gives CASSFFGTNDYNEQFF.

The rearrangement links TRBV6-6 to TRBJ2-4; D ambiguous. The end of the DNA fits TRBJ2-7 better, so the J call may be wrong. CDR1 MNHNY and CDR2 SVGAGI come from the germline V gene (reference sequence). The CDR3 is 13 amino acids. Here the CDR3 DNA reads TGTGCCAGCAGGGCGTTGGGCTCCTACGAGCAGTACTTC. Its translation is CASRALGSYEQYF.

The chain uses TRBV20-1 and TRBJ2-4, with D possibly matching TRBD1 (5 bases). Trimming left V 5 bases short and J 4 bases short, with 18 bases between. This CDR3 contains 15 residues. Per the germline V gene, CDR1 is DFQATT and CDR2 is SNEGSKA (reference sequence). The CDR3 protein is CSAGQRDLRKNIQYF. The CDR3 DNA is TGCAGTGCTGGACAACGCGATTTGAGGAAAAACATTCAGTACTTC.

This chain uses TRBV4-2 with TRBJ1-2; D is uncertain. The CDR3 covers 13 residues. Germline V gene lookup returns CDR1 LGHNA and CDR2 YNFKEQ. The V end lost 3 bases, the J end lost 1 base, and 6 bases lay between the germline ends. CDR3 loop: CASSQLNNYGYTF. The DNA for the CDR3 is TGTGCCAGCAGCCAGTTAAATAACTATGGCTACACCTTC.

Note on this clonotype: One junction end disagrees with the germline gene, perhaps due to a read error. Here the CDR3 reads CAGSQGPSGREGTQYF. In DNA form, the CDR3 reads TGCGCCGGCAGCCAAGGTCCTAGCGGGAGGGAAGGGACCCAGTACTTC. The chain links TRBV4-1 to TRBJ2-5; 12 positions agree with TRBD2. The CDR3 is made up of 16 amino acids. Germline V CDR1 and CDR2: MGHRA, YSYEKL.

The table lists this clonotype with a few counts. V is TRBV28 and J is TRBJ2-7; D remains unclear. The CDR3 runs 13 residues. V was shortened by 6 bases and J by 4 bases, with 13 bases between the two germline ends. CDR1 and CDR2 (germline): MDHEN, SYDVKM. CDR3 amino acids: CASRGGRRYEQYF. The CDR3 nucleotides read TGTGCCAGCAGGGGTGGACGAAGATACGAGCAGTACTTC.

The J gene is TRBJ2-3, the V gene TRBV3-1, with TRBD2 as a possible D gene (5 bases). Trimming removed 6 bases from V and 4 bases from J, with 11 bases in between. Looked up from germline, CDR1 is LGHDT and CDR2 is YNNKEL (reference sequence). CDR3 length equals 13 residues. CDR3 sequence (DNA): TGTGCCAGCAGGGCACCAGCGGCAGATACGCAGTATTTT. Protein product: CASRAPAADTQYF.

The chain uses TRBV7-2 and TRBJ2-2; tentatively, D is TRBD2 (6 bases). The CDR3 contains 15 residues. The germline gives CDR1 SGHTA, CDR2 FQGNSA. Trimming took off 2 bases at V and 2 bases at J, with 9 bases between the two ends. The CDR3 is CASSLWAGNTGELFF. The DNA for the CDR3 is TGTGCCAGCAGCTTATGGGCGGGAAACACCGGGGAGCTGTTTTTT.

The CDR3 DNA sequence: TGCGCCAGCAGCCGACAGACTAGCGGCCTGGGGGGACTCTTCTACGAGCAGTACTTC. Translated, it gives CASSRQTSGLGGLFYEQYF. The rearrangement uses TRBV4-1 and TRBJ2-7, with 9 bases fitting TRBD2. CDR3 length equals 19 residues. Germline V gene sequence: CDR1 MGHRA, CDR2 YSYEKL. V lost 4 bases and J lost 3; bases outside the gene matches: 19.

In this sample, this clonotype turned up a few times. DNA for the CDR3: TGCAGCGTTGAAGGGGGGACCGATTTCCTACGGACCCCTGAAGCTTTCTTT. It translates to CSVEGGTDFLRTPEAFF. V gene TRBV29-1 combines with J gene TRBJ1-1; D is possibly TRBD1 (5 bases). CDR1 SQVTM and CDR2 ANQGSEA come from the germline V gene. The CDR3 sequence is 17 residues long. The V end was cut by 1 base, the J end by 6 bases, with 24 bases between.

The J gene is TRBJ2-3, the V gene TRBV20-1; 10 bases are shared with TRBD2. V was pared by 4 bases and J by 8 bases, with 6 bases of the junction left unmatched. Per germline, CDR1 DFQATT and CDR2 SNEGSKA (reference sequence). The CDR3 is made up of 13 amino acids. The CDR3 spells CSATSGSYGTQYF. As DNA, the CDR3 is TGCAGTGCTACTAGCGGGAGTTACGGTACGCAGTATTTT.

The gene calls are TRBV10-2 and TRBJ2-5; 10 bases are shared with TRBD2. The CDR3 extends over 14 amino acids. CDR1 is WSHSY and CDR2 is SAAADI in the germline V gene. With V trimmed by 6 bases and J by 4 bases, 5 bases remained unmatched. CDR3 sequence: CASRTSGATETQYF. CDR3 DNA sequence: TGCGCCAGCAGAACTAGCGGGGCCACAGAGACCCAGTACTTC.

This clonotype was seen only once. An end of the junction does not agree with germline; a read error may underlie this. The V and J genes are TRBV4-1 and TRBJ2-2; a weak D match, TRBD2 (7 bases). The germline V gene has CDR1 MGHRA and CDR2 YSYEKL. CDR3 length: 16 amino acids. The CDR3 loop is CASSQGTLASTGELFF. CDR3 bases: TGCGCCAGCAGTCAAGGGACACTAGCGAGCACCGGGGAGCTGTTTTTT.

This chain uses TRBV5-1 with TRBJ2-1; 8 bases line up with TRBD2. The V gene's germline CDR1 is SGHRS and CDR2 YFSETQ. This CDR3 region has 16 residues. The ends lost 2 bases at V and 7 bases at J; junction bases unmatched: 11. The CDR3 loop reads CASSFGTSGGPNEQFF. The CDR3, as DNA: TGCGCCAGCAGCTTTGGTACGTCGGGAGGGCCAAATGAGCAGTTCTTC.

CDR3 residues: CASSLEGTTRDGYTF. The DNA of the CDR3 is TGCGCCAGCAGCTTGGAAGGGACAACTAGGGATGGCTACACCTTC. The chain combines TRBV5-1 with TRBJ1-2; tentative D call: TRBD1 (6 bases). The V end was cut by 0 bases, the J end by 6 bases, with 15 bases between. The germline CDR1 and CDR2 sequences are SGHRS and YFSETQ. The CDR3 is made up of 15 amino acids.